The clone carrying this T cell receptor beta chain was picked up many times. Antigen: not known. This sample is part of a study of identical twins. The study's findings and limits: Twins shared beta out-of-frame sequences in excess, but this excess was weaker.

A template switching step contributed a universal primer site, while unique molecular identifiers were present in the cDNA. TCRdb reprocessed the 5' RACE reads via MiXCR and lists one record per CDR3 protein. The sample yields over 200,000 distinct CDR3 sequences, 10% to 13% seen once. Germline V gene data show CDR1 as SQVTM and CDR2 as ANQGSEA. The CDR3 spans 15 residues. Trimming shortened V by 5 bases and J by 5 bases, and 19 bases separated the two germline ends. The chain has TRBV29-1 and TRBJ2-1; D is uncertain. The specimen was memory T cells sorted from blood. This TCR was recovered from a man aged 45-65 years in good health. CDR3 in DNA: TGCAGCGTTAGGTTGACCATCAGATACGACAATGAGCAGTTCTTC. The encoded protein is CSVRLTIRYDNEQFF.